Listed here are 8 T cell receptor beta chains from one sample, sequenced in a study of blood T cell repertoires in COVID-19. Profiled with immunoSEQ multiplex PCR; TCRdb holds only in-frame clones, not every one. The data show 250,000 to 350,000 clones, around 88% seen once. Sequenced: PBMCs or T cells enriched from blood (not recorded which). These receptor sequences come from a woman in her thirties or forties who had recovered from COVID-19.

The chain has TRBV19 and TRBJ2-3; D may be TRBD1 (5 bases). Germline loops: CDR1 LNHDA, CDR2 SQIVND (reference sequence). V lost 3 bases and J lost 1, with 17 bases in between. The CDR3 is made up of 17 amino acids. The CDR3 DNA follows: TGTGCCAGTAGTATGGGCAGGACACGCGCGGGCACAGATACGCAGTATTTT. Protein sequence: CASSMGRTRAGTDTQYF.

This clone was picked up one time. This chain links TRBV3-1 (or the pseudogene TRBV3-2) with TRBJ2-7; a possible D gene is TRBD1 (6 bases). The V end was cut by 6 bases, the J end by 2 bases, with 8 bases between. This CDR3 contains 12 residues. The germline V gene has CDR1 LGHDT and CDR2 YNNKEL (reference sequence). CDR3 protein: CASRYRAYEQYF. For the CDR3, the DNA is TGTGCCAGCAGGTACAGGGCCTACGAGCAGTACTTC.

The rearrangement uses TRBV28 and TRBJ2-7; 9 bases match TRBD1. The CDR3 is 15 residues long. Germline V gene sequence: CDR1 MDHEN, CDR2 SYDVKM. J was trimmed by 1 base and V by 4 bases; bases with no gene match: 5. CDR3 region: CASSSPGTGSYEQYF. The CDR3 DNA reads TGTGCCAGCAGTTCTCCCGGGACAGGGTCCTACGAGCAGTACTTC. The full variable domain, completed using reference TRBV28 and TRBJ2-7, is DVKVTQSSRYLVKRTGEKVFLECVQDMDHENMFWYRQDPGLGLRLIYFSYDVKMKEKGDIPEGYSVSREKKERFSLILESASTNQTSMYLCASSSPGTGSYEQYFGPGTRLTVT.

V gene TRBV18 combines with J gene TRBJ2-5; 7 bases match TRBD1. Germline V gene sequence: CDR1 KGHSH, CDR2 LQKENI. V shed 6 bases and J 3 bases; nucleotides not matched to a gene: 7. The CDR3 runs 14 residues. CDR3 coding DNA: TGTGCCAGCTCGCCGAACAGGGGCAAAGAGACCCAGTACTTC. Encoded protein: CASSPNRGKETQYF.

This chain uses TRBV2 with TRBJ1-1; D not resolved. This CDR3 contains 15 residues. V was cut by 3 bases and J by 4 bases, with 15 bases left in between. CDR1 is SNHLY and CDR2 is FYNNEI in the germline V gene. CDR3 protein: CASSDPVNSGTEAFF. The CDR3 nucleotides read TGTGCCAGCAGTGATCCCGTAAATTCGGGCACTGAAGCTTTCTTT. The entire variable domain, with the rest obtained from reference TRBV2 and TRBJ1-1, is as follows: EPEVTQTPSHQVTQMGQEVILRCVPISNHLYFYWYRQILGQKVEFLVSFYNNEISEKSEIFDDQFSVERPDGSNFTLKIRSTKLEDSAMYFCASSDPVNSGTEAFFGQGTRLTVV.

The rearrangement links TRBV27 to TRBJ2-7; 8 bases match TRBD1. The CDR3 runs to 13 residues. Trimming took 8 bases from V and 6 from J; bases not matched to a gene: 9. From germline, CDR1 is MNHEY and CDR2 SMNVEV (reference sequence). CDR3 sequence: CASLNPGGLEQYF. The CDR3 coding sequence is TGTGCCAGCCTAAACCCAGGGGGCCTCGAGCAGTACTTC.

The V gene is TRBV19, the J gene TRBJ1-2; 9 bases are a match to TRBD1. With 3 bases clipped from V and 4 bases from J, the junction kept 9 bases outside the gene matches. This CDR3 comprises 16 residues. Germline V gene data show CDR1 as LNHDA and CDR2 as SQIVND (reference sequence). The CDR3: CASSIVGTGSSYGYTF. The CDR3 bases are TGTGCCAGTAGTATCGTAGGGACAGGGAGCAGCTATGGCTACACCTTC.

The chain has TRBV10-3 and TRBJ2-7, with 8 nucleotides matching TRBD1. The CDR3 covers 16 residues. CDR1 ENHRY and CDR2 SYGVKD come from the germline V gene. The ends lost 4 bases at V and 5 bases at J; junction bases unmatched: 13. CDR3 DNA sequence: TGTGCCATCAGTGGGACCCCGACAGGGGTGGGAAACGAGCAGTACTTC. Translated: CAISGTPTGVGNEQYF.